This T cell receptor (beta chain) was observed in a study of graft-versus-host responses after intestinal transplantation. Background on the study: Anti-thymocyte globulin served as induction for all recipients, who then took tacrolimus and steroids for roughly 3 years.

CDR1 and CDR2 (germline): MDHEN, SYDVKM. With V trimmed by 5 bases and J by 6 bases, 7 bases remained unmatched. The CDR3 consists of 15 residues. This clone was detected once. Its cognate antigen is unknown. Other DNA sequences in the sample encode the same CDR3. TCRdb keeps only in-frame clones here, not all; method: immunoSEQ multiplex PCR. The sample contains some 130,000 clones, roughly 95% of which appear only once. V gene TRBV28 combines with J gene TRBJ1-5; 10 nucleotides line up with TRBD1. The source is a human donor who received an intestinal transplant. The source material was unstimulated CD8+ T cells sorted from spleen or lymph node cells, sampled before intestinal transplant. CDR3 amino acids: CASSLDRGLGQPQHF. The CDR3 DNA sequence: TGTGCCAGCAGTCTCGACAGGGGGCTGGGTCAGCCCCAGCATTTT.